What follows are 8 T cell receptor beta chains derived from one specimen sequenced in a study of T cell responses to AZD1222 COVID-19 vaccine. Method: immunoSEQ multiplex PCR; TCRdb's copy keeps in-frame clones and lacks some. This table has roughly 180,000 clones, under 95% appearing once. The input for sequencing was peripheral blood, taken 28 days after the second AZD1222 dose. These TCRs come from an adult who received the AZD1222 COVID-19 vaccine.

The CDR3 sequence: CASRRGLDEQYF. The CDR3, as DNA: TGTGCCAGCAGGCGGGGATTGGACGAGCAGTACTTC. This sequence joins TRBV27 and TRBJ2-7; D possibly corresponds to TRBD2 (6 bases). The CDR3 consists of 12 residues. Looked up from germline, CDR1 is MNHEY and CDR2 is SMNVEV (reference sequence). With 6 bases removed from V and 5 bases from J, the gap between germline ends came to 11 bases.

The chain has TRBV9 and TRBJ1-1; D remains ambiguous. Germline V lookup: CDR1 SGDLS, CDR2 YYNGEE. Trimming removed 0 bases from V and 5 bases from J, with 14 bases in between. The CDR3 totals 15 residues. The CDR3 nucleotides are TGTGCCAGCAGCGTAGACGACACCCCGGGGACTGAAGCTTTCTTT. Translated: CASSVDDTPGTEAFF.

The genes are TRBV6-2 or TRBV6-3 and TRBJ1-2; 10 bases match TRBD1. This CDR3 spans 14 amino acids. J lost 8 bases, V lost 1 base, and 4 bases had no gene match. Germline-derived CDR1 and CDR2 are MNHEY and SVGEGT. The CDR3 DNA reads as TGTGCCAGCAGTTACTGGGACAGGGGACAGGGCTACACCTTC. This translates into CASSYWDRGQGYTF.

The chain uses TRBV5-1 and TRBJ1-5; D gene ambiguous. V was trimmed by 2 bases and J by 2 bases, leaving 5 bases between them. The CDR3 runs 13 residues. CDR1 SGHRS and CDR2 YFSETQ come from the germline V gene. The CDR3 loop reads CASSFEGNQPQHF. In DNA form, the CDR3 reads TGCGCCAGCAGCTTTGAGGGCAATCAGCCCCAGCATTTT.

This chain joins TRBV2 and TRBJ1-2; D is unclear. V shed 4 bases and J shed 0 bases, with 12 bases lying between them. The CDR3 is 15 amino acids. CDR1 SNHLY and CDR2 FYNNEI come from the germline V gene. For the CDR3, the DNA is TGTGCCAGCAGTGTTACCCCAGAATCTAACTATGGCTACACCTTC. It codes for CASSVTPESNYGYTF.

V usage is TRBV5-1 and J usage is TRBJ2-7; D possibly corresponds to TRBD1 (6 bases). The germline V and J ends were trimmed by 1 base and 3 bases, with 11 bases remaining between them. The CDR3 extends over 14 amino acids. From germline, CDR1 is SGHRS and CDR2 YFSETQ. The CDR3 here is CASSLTGPVYEQYF. The CDR3, as DNA: TGCGCCAGCAGCTTGACAGGGCCGGTCTACGAGCAGTACTTC. Full variable domain (outside the CDR3, taken from reference TRBV5-1 and TRBJ2-7): KAGVTQTPRYLIKTRGQQVTLSCSPISGHRSVSWYQQTPGQGLQFLFEYFSETQRNKGNFPGRFSGRQFSNSRSEMNVSTLELGDSALYLCASSLTGPVYEQYFGPGTRLTVT.

The genes are TRBV27 and TRBJ1-2; D might be TRBD1 (6 bases). Germline V gene lookup returns CDR1 MNHEY and CDR2 SMNVEV (reference sequence). This CDR3 region has 16 residues. Trimming cost V 0 bases and J 0 bases, with 11 bases left between them. CDR3 bases: TGTGCCAGCAGTTTATCCAGGGGCGATCCTAACTATGGCTACACCTTC. This gives the protein CASSLSRGDPNYGYTF.

The chain uses TRBV14 and TRBJ1-1; D call uncertain. The CDR3 is 12 amino acids. Trimming removed 8 bases from V and 4 bases from J, with 11 bases in between. Germline V lookup: CDR1 SGHDN, CDR2 FVKESK. This CDR3 is CASGRAGTEAFF. In DNA, the CDR3 is TGTGCCAGCGGGAGGGCGGGCACTGAAGCTTTCTTT.